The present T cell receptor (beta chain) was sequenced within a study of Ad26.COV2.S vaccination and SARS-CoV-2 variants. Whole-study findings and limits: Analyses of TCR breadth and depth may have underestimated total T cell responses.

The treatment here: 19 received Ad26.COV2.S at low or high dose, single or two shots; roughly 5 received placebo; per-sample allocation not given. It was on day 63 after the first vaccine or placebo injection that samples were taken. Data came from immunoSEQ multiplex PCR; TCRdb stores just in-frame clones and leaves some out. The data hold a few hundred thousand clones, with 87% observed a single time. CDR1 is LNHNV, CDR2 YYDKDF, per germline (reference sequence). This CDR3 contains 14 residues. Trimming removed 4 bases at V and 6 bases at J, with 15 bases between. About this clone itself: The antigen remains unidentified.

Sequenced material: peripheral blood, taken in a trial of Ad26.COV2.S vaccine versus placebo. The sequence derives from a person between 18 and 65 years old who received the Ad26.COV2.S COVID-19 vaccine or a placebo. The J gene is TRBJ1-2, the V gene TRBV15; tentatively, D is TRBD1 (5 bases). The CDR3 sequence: CATSTAGLGDGYTF. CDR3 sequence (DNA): TGTGCCACCAGCACCGCAGGGCTTGGCGATGGCTACACCTTC.